These 15 T cell receptor beta chains originate from one sample sequenced in a study of CXCR3-negative and CXCR3-positive naive CD8 T cells. UMI-labeled 5' RACE TRB cDNA libraries were prepared from the cells. Reanalyzing the 5' RACE reads, TCRdb keeps one entry per CDR3 protein, without DNA. The ten most abundant clones cover under 15% of a sample with about 43,000 distinct CDR3 sequences. Sequencing was done on a sample of memory CD8+ T cells from blood. Source of these receptors: a human donor in good health. Some clones in this sample may be carry-over from other donors' samples.

CDR3 residues: CASSPRTVLAKNIQYF. The V call is TRBV18, the J call TRBJ2-4. Germline assignment: CDR1 KGHSH and CDR2 LQKENI. The CDR3 has 16 residues.

V and J are TRBV5-1 and TRBJ2-7; the TRBD1 assignment by TCRdb is unverifiable without DNA. Per germline, CDR1 SGHRS and CDR2 YFSETQ. CDR3 length equals 17 residues. CDR3 in amino acids: CASSLRGSGDRTYEQYF.

The chain employs TRBV28 and TRBJ2-1; TCRdb selects TRBD1, and the lack of DNA leaves this call unchecked. Germline V gene sequence: CDR1 MDHEN, CDR2 SYDVKM. The CDR3 covers 16 residues. The CDR3 loop is CASSPIGTSAYNEQFF.

The rearrangement links TRBV7-2 to TRBJ2-7; the TCRdb call, TRBD2, lacks DNA for checking. The CDR3 is made up of 17 amino acids. Germline loops: CDR1 SGHTA, CDR2 FQGNSA. CDR3 region: CASSISSGASGRYEQYF.

The gene calls are TRBV19 and TRBJ2-5; the TCRdb call, TRBD1, lacks DNA for checking. Germline V CDR1 and CDR2: LNHDA, SQIVND (reference sequence). CDR3 length: 15 residues. The CDR3 protein is CASSPPVQGQETQYF.

The CDR3 region is CASSQGRGPFF. This chain connects TRBV14 to TRBJ1-1; there is no DNA to check the TCRdb D call of TRBD1. This CDR3 has 11 residues. Germline V gene lookup returns CDR1 SGHDN and CDR2 FVKESK.

V usage is TRBV20-1 and J usage is TRBJ1-1; TCRdb's D gene call, TRBD1, goes unchecked for lack of DNA. Germline CDR1 reads DFQATT; CDR2 reads SNEGSKA (reference sequence). The CDR3 extends over 13 amino acids. The CDR3 protein is CSARGGRERENFF.

The CDR3: CASSLGARSNTEAFF. The gene calls are TRBV7-8 and TRBJ1-1. This CDR3 is built from 15 residues. From germline, CDR1 is SGHVS and CDR2 FQNEAQ.

V usage is TRBV9 and J usage is TRBJ2-7; TCRdb's assignment of TRBD2 cannot be checked, as there is no DNA. The CDR3 is 16 residues long. CDR1 is SGDLS and CDR2 is YYNGEE in the germline V gene. The CDR3 here is CASSDGDSGTAYEQYF.

V usage is TRBV30 and J usage is TRBJ1-1; TCRdb outputs TRBD1, but without DNA this stays unchecked. The CDR3 length is 14 residues. Per the germline V gene, CDR1 is GTSNPN and CDR2 is SVGIG (reference sequence). This CDR3 reads CAWSPGTGVTEAFF.

The chain is built from TRBV11-3 and TRBJ2-1. The CDR3 extends over 13 amino acids. Germline-derived CDR1 and CDR2 are SGHNT and YENEEA. The CDR3: CASSLPPYNEQFF.

J is TRBJ2-5 and V is TRBV6-2 or TRBV6-3; TCRdb calls TRBD1, which cannot be checked without DNA. CDR1 and CDR2 (germline): MNHEY, SVGEGT. The CDR3 runs 16 residues. The CDR3 sequence is CASSYEIQGVQETQYF.

The chain uses TRBV6-4 and TRBJ1-2. Germline CDR1 reads MRHNA; CDR2 reads SNTAGT. This CDR3 region has 16 residues. CDR3: CASSETGSEPNYGYTF.

This chain links TRBV28 with TRBJ1-1. CDR1 is MDHEN and CDR2 is SYDVKM in the germline V gene. The CDR3 has 14 amino acids. The CDR3 reads CASSSAIPNTEAFF.

The chain joins TRBV29-1 to TRBJ2-1; there is no DNA to check the TCRdb D call of TRBD2. This CDR3 is 15 amino acids long. Germline CDR1 reads SQVTM; CDR2 reads ANQGSEA. The CDR3 region is CSVEELAGASNEQFF.